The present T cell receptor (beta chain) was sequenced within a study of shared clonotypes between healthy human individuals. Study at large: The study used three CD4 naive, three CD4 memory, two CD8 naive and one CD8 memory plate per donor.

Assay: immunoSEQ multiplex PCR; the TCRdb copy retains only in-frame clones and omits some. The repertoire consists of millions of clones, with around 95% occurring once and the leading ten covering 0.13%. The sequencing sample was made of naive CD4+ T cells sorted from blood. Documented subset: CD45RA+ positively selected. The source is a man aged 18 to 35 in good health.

CDR3 region: CAWSVEGNGYTF. The CDR3 nucleotides read TGTGCCTGGAGTGTAGAAGGGAACGGCTACACCTTC. This chain uses TRBV30 with TRBJ1-2; no definite D call. This CDR3 is built from 12 residues. The V gene lost 0 bases and the J gene lost 8 bases, with 10 bases spanning the gap. Germline CDR1 reads GTSNPN; CDR2 reads SVGIG (reference sequence).